The entry that follows covers one T cell receptor (beta chain) sequence. This clonotype occurred many times. It has no known antigen specificity. One base away there is no much larger clone; base qualities are not given. Amplification of TCR beta CDR3 regions was carried out from RNA transcripts. A first-round RT-PCR of the TCR CDR3 used the HTBI primer set with the Qiagen OneStep RT-PCR kit. A second multiplex PCR round built the libraries, followed by size selection and purification. Libraries were sequenced paired-end with 100 bp reads on an Illumina HiSeq2000. The authors' analysis ran thus. SOAPnuke was used to process the raw data, throwing out any read that contained adapters or uncalled bases, had a mean Phred below 15, or lacked an exact constant-primer or identifier match. COPE v1.2.5 was used to merge the high-quality paired reads, and each unique nucleotide sequence was defined as a clonotype. MiTCR v1.1 was used to align the clonotypes against IMGT TRBV, TRBD and TRBJ reference segments. The analysis was restricted to V-J combinations with a frequency above 0.0001, which together covered just over 99% of the repertoires. The TCS score was defined as F50 (clonal expansion) divided by E x V (chaos), with BLOSUM62-based TCRdist calculated between CDR3 peptides within each V-J. Welch's t-statistics and random forest reduced fewer than 600 V-J features to some 14, which were used in a naive Bayes classifier (R e1071). TCRdb passed the public sequencing reads through fastp at Q25 and MiXCR, retaining productive beta sequences. Each CDR3 protein gets just one entry, which takes the most common genes and DNA from the rows behind it. TCRdb, not the original authors, processed these V and J calls. A total of under 400,000 distinct CDR3 sequences appear in this sample, 14% of them only once. Together, the top ten hold 8% to 13% of the sample.

The data were obtained in a study of T cells in Graves' hyperthyroidism and ophthalmopathy (dated by TCRdb to between 2018 and 2021). Notes on the research overall: Peripheral blood was collected at initial diagnosis, before any treatment. The paper reports TCR Vbeta CDR3 sequencing of 135 peripheral blood samples: approximately 41 ophthalmopathy, under 80 hyperthyroidism and around 17 progressor patients. In addition, the study compared T-cell repertoires in thyroid tissue and in blood from five to seven Graves' hyperthyroidism patients. TCR V-J signatures able to tell the groups apart were searched for in a discovery cohort of 100 or so patients, of whom fewer than 45 had Graves' ophthalmopathy and some 60 had stable Graves' hyperthyroidism. After sampling, hyperthyroidism patients received methimazole starting at 30 mg daily, and ophthalmopathy patients received high-dose intravenous methylprednisolone. Prospective prediction of ophthalmopathy was tested in an independent validation cohort of fewer than 20 hyperthyroidism patients and some 17 patients who later progressed to ophthalmopathy. The 100 discovery patients were randomly split 7:3 into training and test sets.

For CDR1 and CDR2, the germline V gene lists MNHNS and SASEGT. The CDR3, from cysteine to phenylalanine, totals 13 residues. Only CDR3 DNA is held: 39 bases, read in frame from base 1. V is pruned by 10 bases and J by 4 bases, leaving 9 bases of the junction without a gene match. General findings and caveats noted by the study authors: Sample size was not statistically predetermined, and blinding of investigators to group allocation was not performed. In validation, the model predicted progression to ophthalmopathy with over 60% sensitivity and approximately 72% specificity, a median of 6.5 months before onset. Most expanded thyroid clonotypes (frequency above 0.001) were also found in blood, which suggests that blood repertoires may mirror thyroid immune responses. In cross-validation, a model built on a 13 V-J signature told ophthalmopathy apart from stable hyperthyroidism with approximately 90% sensitivity and 81% to 82% specificity, and in testing the same model reached 80%/75%.

Stable Graves' hyperthyroidism was defined as the absence of progression to ophthalmopathy over 18 months of follow-up. Hyperthyroidism patients were newly diagnosed, had a disease duration of under 2 months, and were aged 18 to 65 years. Patients with uncontrolled infections, other autoimmune diseases, pregnancy or lactation were excluded. Diagnoses were established on the basis of clinical symptoms, serum thyroxine and TRAb, thyroid ultrasound, and orbital computed tomography. PBMCs were isolated from about 9.2 ml of fresh peripheral blood by Ficoll-Paque density gradient centrifugation. Total RNA was extracted using Trizol reagent, and RNA quality was assessed on an Agilent 2100 Bioanalyzer.

The receptor chain draws on TRBV6-1 and TRBJ2-7; 8 central bases correspond to TRBD1. Material for sequencing was blood. This TCR derives from an older woman with Graves' hyperthyroidism. Here is the DNA: TGTGCCACCCGGATTGGGACAGGATACGAGCAGTACTTC. This sequence encodes CATRIGTGYEQYF.